The 21 T cell receptor beta chains in this list originate from one sample, sequenced in a study of cytomegalovirus exposure and HLA in healthy donors (dated by TCRdb to the late 2010s). The library was obtained by the immunoSEQ multiplex PCR assay. A mixture of 60 forward primers for TCR Vbeta segments and 13 reverse primers for TCR Jbeta segments was used in the multiplex PCR. The clones in this table, taken by TCRdb from immuneACCESS, are in-frame only. Not every clone is retained; where verified, under half of the shortfall comes from an unresolved V gene, and the cause of the rest is unknown. Here the sample has around 99,000 clones; over 75% occur a single time. The ten largest make up around 3.6% of the sample. Sequencing input: PBMCs. The receptors come from a man in his forties or fifties in good health and CMV-seronegative.

This clone appeared a few times. The chain's CDR3 is CASSQEIGLADEQFF. Here the CDR3 DNA reads TGCGCCAGCAGCCAAGAAATTGGACTAGCTGATGAGCAGTTCTTC. V and J are TRBV4-1 and TRBJ2-1, with TRBD2 identical over 8 bases. Per the germline V gene, CDR1 is MGHRA and CDR2 is YSYEKL. The CDR3 extends over 15 amino acids. The trim removed 0 bases at V and 8 bases at J, leaving 6 bases unmatched.

The CDR3 DNA sequence: TGTGCCAGCAGCTTGCTTCAGACTAATGAAAAACTGTTTTTT. Translated: CASSLLQTNEKLFF. This sequence joins TRBV5-6 and TRBJ1-4; D gene uncertain. Germline V gives CDR1 SGHDT, CDR2 YYEEEE. The CDR3 consists of 14 residues. Trimming cost V 1 base and J 2 bases, with 6 bases left between them.

The chain recombines TRBV6-5 with TRBJ2-7; D perhaps matches TRBD1 (6 bases). The CDR3 extends over 15 amino acids. Germline V gene lookup returns CDR1 MNHEY and CDR2 SVGAGI. Trimming took off 4 bases at V and 3 bases at J, with 16 bases between the two ends. The CDR3 loop is CASSSSGVGNYEQYF. CDR3 sequence (DNA): TGTGCCAGCAGTTCCTCAGGGGTGGGGAACTACGAGCAGTACTTC.

The CDR3: CASSDRQRYPDTQYF. The DNA of the CDR3 is TGTGCCAGCAGTGACCGACAGAGGTACCCAGATACGCAGTATTTT. The rearrangement links TRBV6-1 to TRBJ2-3, with TRBD1 as a possible D gene (5 bases). Germline-derived CDR1 and CDR2 are MNHNS and SASEGT. CDR3 length: 15 amino acids. V gave up 3 bases and J gave up 4 bases, with 14 bases separating them.

The V gene is TRBV13, the J gene TRBJ2-7; 8 positions match TRBD2. J gave up 5 bases and V 2 bases, and 11 bases lay outside the gene matches. CDR1 is PRHDT and CDR2 is FYEKMQ in the germline V gene (reference sequence). CDR3 size: 16 residues. The CDR3 DNA reads TGTGCCAGCAGCTTATCAATACCCGGGGGGGCCCACGAGCAGTACTTC. This translates into CASSLSIPGGAHEQYF.

This clone was recorded only once. The chain carries TRBV6-6 and TRBJ2-7; 7 bases agree with TRBD2. Losses at the gene ends were 6 bases for V and 0 bases for J; bases not matched to a gene: 8. The CDR3 runs to 15 residues. Germline values: CDR1 MNHNY, CDR2 SVGAGI (reference sequence). The CDR3 region has the DNA TGTGCCAGCAGCCCCGCCCAGCGGGGCTCCTACGAGCAGTACTTC. It is translated as CASSPAQRGSYEQYF.

This clone came up once. The chain has TRBV7-9 and TRBJ2-2; 9 bases line up with TRBD1. The CDR3 consists of 14 residues. Germline V CDR1 and CDR2: SEHNR, FQNEAQ (reference sequence). V lost 5 bases to trimming and J lost 7 bases; unmatched junction nucleotides: 5. The CDR3 nucleotides read TGTGCCAGCAGCCAACAGGGGGCCATCGGGGAGCTGTTTTTT. Translating it yields CASSQQGAIGELFF.

The chain has TRBV5-1 and TRBJ2-2; D is undetermined. The germline V and J ends were trimmed by 2 bases and 4 bases, with 9 bases remaining between them. In germline, CDR1 is SGHRS, CDR2 YFSETQ. The CDR3 sequence is 14 residues long. CDR3 coding DNA: TGCGCCAGCAGCTTAACTTTGCCCACCGGGGAGCTGTTTTTT. It yields the protein CASSLTLPTGELFF.

The chain employs TRBV30 and TRBJ2-7; D possibly corresponds to TRBD1 (5 bases). CDR1 and CDR2 from the germline V gene are GTSNPN and SVGIG (reference sequence). The CDR3 runs 13 residues. Trimming pared 2 bases from V and 6 bases from J, leaving 14 bases between. This CDR3 reads CAWSRQGMGEQYF. The CDR3 DNA sequence: TGTGCCTGGAGTAGGCAGGGTATGGGCGAGCAGTACTTC.

This clone was detected only a few times. The genes are TRBV7-9 and TRBJ1-4; 9 positions match TRBD1. CDR3 length: 15 residues. V lost 3 bases to trimming and J lost 7 bases; unmatched junction nucleotides: 6. CDR1 SEHNR and CDR2 FQNEAQ come from the germline V gene (reference sequence). The CDR3 DNA follows: TGTGCCAGCAGCTTTACCGGGACAGGGAGTGAAAAACTGTTTTTT. It specifies CASSFTGTGSEKLFF.

The table lists this clone with a few counts. This sequence joins TRBV28 and TRBJ1-5; no definite D call. V gave up 5 bases and J gave up 4 bases, with 3 bases separating them. CDR1 is MDHEN and CDR2 is SYDVKM in the germline V gene. The CDR3 extends over 11 amino acids. The CDR3 reads CASSLNQPQHF. DNA of the CDR3: TGTGCCAGCAGTCTAAATCAGCCCCAGCATTTT.

The chain joins TRBV5-1 to TRBJ2-7; TRBD1 matches at 7 bases. This CDR3 region has 15 residues. The germline gives CDR1 SGHRS, CDR2 YFSETQ. The junction had 8 bases not matched to a gene; V was cut back by 5 bases and J by 0 bases. The CDR3, as DNA: TGCGCCAGCAGGGAAGAGGGGGCCATCTCCTACGAGCAGTACTTC. It specifies CASREEGAISYEQYF.

V usage is TRBV19 and J usage is TRBJ1-5; 8 positions match TRBD1. V lost 4 bases to trimming and J lost 4 bases; unmatched junction nucleotides: 9. Germline values: CDR1 LNHDA, CDR2 SQIVND (reference sequence). The CDR3 runs 16 residues. The CDR3 protein is CASSTLDRVGNQPQHF. The CDR3 DNA reads TGTGCCAGTAGTACCCTGGACAGGGTCGGAAATCAGCCCCAGCATTTT.

The chain couples TRBV9 to TRBJ1-1; D possibly corresponds to TRBD1 (6 bases). Germline CDR1 is SGDLS and CDR2 is YYNGEE. Trimming took 0 bases from V and 3 from J, leaving 6 bases between them. The CDR3 is made up of 13 amino acids. In nucleotides, the CDR3 is TGTGCCAGCAGCGTAGCAGGGGACACTGAAGCTTTCTTT. It codes for CASSVAGDTEAFF. Together with reference TRBV9 and TRBJ1-1, the CDR3 gives the full variable domain: DSGVTQTPKHLITATGQRVTLRCSPRSGDLSVYWYQQSLDQGLQFLIQYYNGEERAKGNILERFSAQQFPDLHSELNLSSLELGDSALYFCASSVAGDTEAFFGQGTRLTVV.

This clone was seen only a few times. V and J are TRBV19 and TRBJ2-7; perhaps TRBD2 as D (7 bases). The CDR3 spans 12 residues. Per the germline V gene, CDR1 is LNHDA and CDR2 is SQIVND (reference sequence). The V end lost 7 bases, the J end lost 7 bases, and 14 bases lay between the germline ends. The CDR3 loop is CASKGGLNEQYF. CDR3 nucleotides: TGTGCCAGTAAGGGGGGGCTGAATGAGCAGTACTTC.

The V gene is TRBV5-1, the J gene TRBJ1-3, with a weak D call TRBD1 (5 bases). V was cut by 4 bases and J by 0 bases, with 14 bases left in between. Germline loops: CDR1 SGHRS, CDR2 YFSETQ. CDR3 length equals 16 residues. The chain's CDR3 is CASSDTDRISGNTIYF. In DNA, the CDR3 is TGCGCCAGCAGCGACACAGACAGAATCTCTGGAAACACCATATATTTT.

This clone was picked up a small number of times. This chain connects TRBV6-6 to TRBJ1-4; D not certain. Deletions cut 6 bases from V and 5 bases from J, with 7 bases between. Germline V CDR1 and CDR2: MNHNY, SVGAGI (reference sequence). The CDR3 totals 12 residues. The CDR3 nucleotides are TGTGCCAGCAGGAGGGCGAATGAAAAACTGTTTTTT. This encodes CASRRANEKLFF.

The chain carries TRBV30 and TRBJ1-2; D ambiguous. V gave up 2 bases and J gave up 3 bases, with 10 bases separating them. Germline-derived CDR1 and CDR2 are GTSNPN and SVGIG (reference sequence). This CDR3 has 13 residues. The CDR3 sequence: CAWSQRWYYGYTF. CDR3 bases: TGTGCCTGGAGTCAGCGGTGGTACTATGGCTACACCTTC. The full variable domain, rest sourced from reference TRBV30 and TRBJ1-2, is SQTIHQWPATLVQPVGSPLSLECTVEGTSNPNLYWYRQAAGRGLQLLFYSVGIGQISSEVPQNLSASRPQDRQFILSSKKLLLSDSGFYLCAWSQRWYYGYTFGSGTRLTVV.

The V gene is TRBV7-9, the J gene TRBJ2-1; 8 nucleotides match TRBD2. Per the germline V gene, CDR1 is SEHNR and CDR2 is FQNEAQ (reference sequence). CDR3 length: 18 amino acids. Germline trimming cut 7 bases from V and 6 bases from J; bases unmatched to any gene: 20. The CDR3 loop is CASNWRASGSLIANEQFF. The CDR3 DNA reads as TGTGCCAGCAACTGGCGGGCAAGCGGGAGCCTTATAGCCAATGAGCAGTTCTTC.

The chain couples TRBV30 to TRBJ1-1; 7 positions agree with TRBD1. V was pared by 2 bases and J by 3 bases, with 9 bases of the junction left unmatched. This CDR3 comprises 15 residues. Germline V gives CDR1 GTSNPN, CDR2 SVGIG (reference sequence). Here the CDR3 reads CAWSPLQGTYTEAFF. CDR3 bases: TGTGCCTGGAGTCCACTACAGGGGACATACACTGAAGCTTTCTTT.

A few counts support this clone. The sample carries other DNA sequences with the same CDR3. The V gene is TRBV10-1, the J gene TRBJ1-1; D is uncertain. The germline V gene encodes CDR1 WNHNN and CDR2 SYGVQD (reference sequence). The CDR3 length is 13 residues. Trimming stripped 2 bases from V and 1 base from J, with 5 bases between. DNA of the CDR3: TGCGCCAGCAGTGAGGAGGGGAACACTGAAGCTTTCTTT. It specifies CASSEEGNTEAFF.